The 27 T cell receptor beta chains below all came from one sample that was sequenced in a study of shared clonotypes between healthy human individuals. Profiling relied on immunoSEQ multiplex PCR, and the TCRdb table lists in-frame clones only, not all of them. Among 2 million to 2.5 million clones listed, around 95% were seen once. The specimen sequenced was naive CD4+ T cells sorted from blood. The subset is: CD45RA+ positively selected. These receptors all stem from a man in his late teens or twenties in good health.

The chain uses TRBV18 and TRBJ2-5; D is unresolved. CDR3 length equals 13 residues. CDR1 is KGHSH and CDR2 is LQKENI in the germline V gene. The V end was cut by 7 bases, the J end by 1 base, with 10 bases between. As DNA, the CDR3 is TGTGCCAGCTGCACGGGTAGCCAAGAGACCCAGTACTTC. It codes for CASCTGSQETQYF.

As for this clone: The same CDR3 can be traced to other DNA sequences in this sample. This sequence joins TRBV18 and TRBJ2-7, with D tentatively TRBD1 (6 bases). V was trimmed by 3 bases and J by 4 bases, leaving 10 bases between them. The CDR3 runs 13 residues. Germline lookup yields CDR1 KGHSH and CDR2 LQKENI. The CDR3 sequence is CASSPGTPYEQYF. CDR3 bases: TGTGCCAGCTCACCCGGGACACCTTACGAGCAGTACTTC. The variable domain in full, with the rest retrieved from reference TRBV18 and TRBJ2-7, is NAGVMQNPRHLVRRRGQEARLRCSPMKGHSHVYWYRQLPEEGLKFMVYLQKENIIDESGMPKERFSAEFPKEGPSILRIQQVVRGDSAAYFCASSPGTPYEQYFGPGTRLTVT.

The chain links TRBV11-2 to TRBJ2-1; D uncertain. Germline V gives CDR1 SGHAT, CDR2 FQNNGV. The CDR3 runs to 13 residues. With 1 base removed from V and 9 bases from J, the gap between germline ends came to 10 bases. In DNA, the CDR3 is TGTGCCAGCAGCTTAGCGCCTCTGGGTGAGCAGTTCTTC. Protein: CASSLAPLGEQFF.

This clone was recorded only once. The V call is TRBV7-9, the J call TRBJ2-7; D unclear. V lost 1 base and J lost 1, with 8 bases in between. The germline gives CDR1 SEHNR, CDR2 FQNEAQ (reference sequence). The CDR3 loop spans 14 amino acids. In nucleotides, the CDR3 is TGTGCCAGCAGCTTAGGTCATCTTTCCTACGAGCAGTACTTC. The encoded protein is CASSLGHLSYEQYF.

The rearrangement uses TRBV10-3 and TRBJ2-7; 12 bases match TRBD2. From germline, CDR1 is ENHRY and CDR2 SYGVKD. The CDR3 sequence is 15 residues long. Losses at the gene ends were 4 bases for V and 3 bases for J; bases not matched to a gene: 4. The CDR3 region has the DNA TGTGCCATCAGTGGACTAGCGGGGGCCAGCTACGAGCAGTACTTC. Its translation: CAISGLAGASYEQYF.

This clone was recorded only once. The V call is TRBV5-1, the J call TRBJ1-1; TRBD1 aligns across 7 bases. The CDR3 totals 13 residues. CDR1 is SGHRS, CDR2 YFSETQ, per germline. The V and J ends lost 6 bases and 1 base, in that order; junction bases with no gene match: 3. In DNA form, the CDR3 reads TGCGCCAGCATAGGACAGGAGAACACTGAAGCTTTCTTT. The encoded protein is CASIGQENTEAFF.

Concerning this clone: Other nucleotide sequences in the sample specify the same CDR3. The chain carries TRBV6-1 and TRBJ2-7, with D possibly being TRBD1 or TRBD2 (5 bases each). The CDR3 is made up of 14 amino acids. Per the germline V gene, CDR1 is MNHNS and CDR2 is SASEGT. Trimming removed 2 bases at V and 3 bases at J, with 11 bases between. The CDR3 region is CASSEKGRGYEQYF. The CDR3 DNA reads TGTGCCAGCAGTGAAAAGGGACGGGGCTACGAGCAGTACTTC.

This rearrangement joins TRBV6-1 to TRBJ1-2; no reliable D call. Germline V lookup: CDR1 MNHNS, CDR2 SASEGT. The V end lost 6 bases, the J end lost 0 bases, and 14 bases lay between the germline ends. This CDR3 has 15 amino acids. The CDR3 here is CASSYGPGSNYGYTF. CDR3 coding DNA: TGTGCCAGCAGCTATGGTCCGGGATCTAACTATGGCTACACCTTC.

A word on this clone: This same CDR3 is encoded by further DNA sequences in the sample. The chain has TRBV18 and TRBJ2-7; D is ambiguous. The CDR3 has 14 residues. V was pared by 0 bases and J by 2 bases, with 8 bases between. Germline assignment: CDR1 KGHSH and CDR2 LQKENI. CDR3 nucleotides: TGTGCCAGCTCACCACCTAGCCAGACCTACGAGCAGTACTTC. As protein: CASSPPSQTYEQYF.

This clone has only one observation. The gene calls are TRBV10-3 and TRBJ2-7; D is unresolved. The V end was cut by 5 bases, the J end by 2 bases, with 13 bases between. CDR1 ENHRY and CDR2 SYGVKD come from the germline V gene. This CDR3 region has 14 residues. This chain's CDR3 is CAISSKGLPYEQYF. The CDR3, as DNA: TGTGCCATCAGTTCAAAGGGTCTGCCCTACGAGCAGTACTTC.

The genes are TRBV11-3 and TRBJ2-7; possibly TRBD1 for D (5 bases). The CDR3 spans 14 residues. Trimming left V 4 bases short and J 0 bases short, with 10 bases between. In germline, CDR1 is SGHNT, CDR2 YENEEA. The CDR3 DNA reads as TGTGCCAGCAGCTCCACACAGGACTCCTACGAGCAGTACTTC. This encodes CASSSTQDSYEQYF.

V gene TRBV28 combines with J gene TRBJ2-3; TRBD1 matches at 11 bases. The CDR3 is 16 residues long. Germline CDR1 reads MDHEN; CDR2 reads SYDVKM. V trimming: 5 bases; J trimming: 7 bases; junction bases outside the gene matches: 11. The CDR3 sequence is CASSELRTGGINTQYF. CDR3 nucleotides: TGTGCCAGCAGTGAGTTGAGGACAGGGGGCATCAATACGCAGTATTTT.

The chain is built from TRBV7-8 and TRBJ1-5; no reliable D call. The germline V gene has CDR1 SGHVS and CDR2 FQNEAQ. Trimming cost V 0 bases and J 9 bases, with 12 bases left between them. The CDR3 length is 14 residues. In DNA, the CDR3 is TGTGCCAGCAGCTTAGCGGAAGTTCGGGCGCCCCAGCATTTT. This gives the protein CASSLAEVRAPQHF.

The chain combines TRBV27 with TRBJ2-5; 7 bases are a match to TRBD1. CDR3 length: 16 amino acids. The ends lost 5 bases at V and 4 bases at J; junction bases unmatched: 13. Germline values: CDR1 MNHEY, CDR2 SMNVEV (reference sequence). CDR3 nucleotide sequence: TGTGCCAGCAGTAGAACGCCGGGGCCAGGGGGAGAGACCCAGTACTTC. Amino acids: CASSRTPGPGGETQYF.

Here the CDR3 reads CASSVSGLAGEGEQFF. The CDR3 DNA is TGTGCCAGCAGCGTCTCCGGACTAGCGGGAGAGGGAGAGCAGTTCTTC. The chain links TRBV9 to TRBJ2-1; 13 bases match TRBD2. The CDR3 length is 16 residues. V shed 2 bases, J shed 10 bases, and the junction held 9 bases outside the gene matches. Germline loops: CDR1 SGDLS, CDR2 YYNGEE.

The chain links TRBV6-5 to TRBJ2-1, with D perhaps TRBD2 (6 bases). The V and J ends lost 4 bases and 6 bases respectively, with 13 bases between them. The V gene's germline CDR1 is MNHEY and CDR2 SVGAGI. The CDR3 runs 14 residues. The CDR3 sequence is CASSLWAGSNEQFF. As DNA, the CDR3 is TGTGCCAGCAGTTTGTGGGCGGGGAGCAATGAGCAGTTCTTC.

J is TRBJ2-7 and V is TRBV28; no definite D call. V was clipped by 4 bases and J by 0 bases, with 22 bases between them. Germline V gives CDR1 MDHEN, CDR2 SYDVKM. This CDR3 contains 18 residues. The CDR3 region has the DNA TGTGCCAGCAGTTCCCCTTTAGGATCCGGATTGAGCTCCTACGAGCAGTACTTC. This encodes CASSSPLGSGLSSYEQYF.

J is TRBJ2-7 and V is TRBV7-2; the match to TRBD2 covers 13 bases. The CDR3 consists of 14 residues. With 4 bases clipped from V and 4 bases from J, the junction kept 1 base outside the gene matches. Germline V CDR1 and CDR2: SGHTA, FQGNSA. CDR3 sequence reads: CASSSTSGRYEQYF. The CDR3 DNA is TGTGCCAGCAGCTCGACTAGCGGGAGGTACGAGCAGTACTTC.

This clone was observed once. The chain is built from TRBV28 and TRBJ1-1; a possible D gene is TRBD1 (6 bases). V lost 2 bases, J lost 1 base, and 11 bases lay in between. This CDR3 contains 15 residues. Per germline, CDR1 MDHEN and CDR2 SYDVKM. CDR3 protein: CASSLGGKPNTEAFF. CDR3 nucleotide sequence: TGTGCCAGCAGTTTAGGGGGCAAACCGAACACTGAAGCTTTCTTT. Using reference TRBV28 and TRBJ1-1 for the parts outside the CDR3, the full variable domain is DVKVTQSSRYLVKRTGEKVFLECVQDMDHENMFWYRQDPGLGLRLIYFSYDVKMKEKGDIPEGYSVSREKKERFSLILESASTNQTSMYLCASSLGGKPNTEAFFGQGTRLTVV.

The rearrangement uses TRBV7-9 and TRBJ1-6, with 8 bases lining up with TRBD1. The length of the CDR3 is 16 residues. J lost 9 bases, V lost 5 bases, and 12 bases had no gene match. The germline CDR1 and CDR2 sequences are SEHNR and FQNEAQ (reference sequence). CDR3 bases: TGTGCCAGCAGCGTTACGGACAGGGTTGGAGGTTCACCCCTCCACTTT. It translates to CASSVTDRVGGSPLHF.

The chain recombines TRBV9 with TRBJ2-5, with D possibly being TRBD1 or TRBD2 (5 bases each). This CDR3 spans 13 amino acids. The V gene lost 4 bases and the J gene lost 9 bases, with 16 bases spanning the gap. Germline lookup yields CDR1 SGDLS and CDR2 YYNGEE. CDR3 sequence (DNA): TGTGCCAGCAGCATTGGACCGGGGCGGGCCCAGTACTTC. This sequence encodes CASSIGPGRAQYF.

The chain carries TRBV5-4 and TRBJ2-2, with 7 bases lining up with TRBD1. The CDR3 length is 15 residues. Losses at the gene ends were 5 bases for V and 1 base for J; bases not matched to a gene: 5. Germline CDR1 reads SGHNT; CDR2 reads YYREEE (reference sequence). The CDR3 region has the DNA TGTGCCAGCAGTAAACAGGGGCTGAACACCGGGGAGCTGTTTTTT. This sequence encodes CASSKQGLNTGELFF.

V gene TRBV29-1 combines with J gene TRBJ1-1; 7 bases are shared with TRBD1. The CDR3 totals 14 residues. The J segment lost 1 base and the V segment lost 3 bases, leaving 5 bases of the junction unmatched. The germline CDR1 and CDR2 sequences are SQVTM and ANQGSEA. As DNA, the CDR3 is TGCAGCGTTGAGACGCGACAGGGGAACACTGAAGCTTTCTTT. Encoded protein: CSVETRQGNTEAFF.

As to this clone: Other DNA sequences in the sample encode the same CDR3. V gene TRBV5-1 combines with J gene TRBJ1-3; the D is unclear. This CDR3 region has 14 residues. The germline gives CDR1 SGHRS, CDR2 YFSETQ. Trimming took off 2 bases at V and 0 bases at J, with 6 bases between the two ends. The CDR3 region has the DNA TGCGCCAGCAGCTTAGGTGGCTCTGGAAACACCATATATTTT. Translation: CASSLGGSGNTIYF.

This chain uses TRBV7-8 with TRBJ1-5; D gene uncertain. V lost 8 bases, J lost 0 bases, and 8 bases lay in between. This CDR3 region has 13 residues. CDR1 and CDR2 from the germline V gene are SGHVS and FQNEAQ. The CDR3 loop reads CASGPYSNQPQHF. The CDR3, as DNA: TGTGCCAGCGGTCCCTATAGCAATCAGCCCCAGCATTTT.

The V call is TRBV11-1, the J call TRBJ2-3; D might be TRBD1 (5 bases). V lost 4 bases, J lost 0 bases, and 8 bases lay in between. Germline CDR1 SGHAT, CDR2 FQDESV (reference sequence). The CDR3 runs 14 residues. CDR3 loop: CASSYQGSTDTQYF. In nucleotides, the CDR3 is TGTGCCAGCAGCTACCAGGGAAGCACAGATACGCAGTATTTT.

The rearrangement links TRBV9 to TRBJ1-2, with 9 nucleotides matching TRBD1. Germline V gene data show CDR1 as SGDLS and CDR2 as YYNGEE. The CDR3 sequence is 16 residues long. The ends lost 3 bases at V and 8 bases at J; junction bases unmatched: 14. This chain's CDR3 is CASSAGSPGQGGGYTF. The CDR3 DNA follows: TGTGCCAGCAGCGCGGGATCTCCGGGACAGGGTGGCGGCTACACCTTC.